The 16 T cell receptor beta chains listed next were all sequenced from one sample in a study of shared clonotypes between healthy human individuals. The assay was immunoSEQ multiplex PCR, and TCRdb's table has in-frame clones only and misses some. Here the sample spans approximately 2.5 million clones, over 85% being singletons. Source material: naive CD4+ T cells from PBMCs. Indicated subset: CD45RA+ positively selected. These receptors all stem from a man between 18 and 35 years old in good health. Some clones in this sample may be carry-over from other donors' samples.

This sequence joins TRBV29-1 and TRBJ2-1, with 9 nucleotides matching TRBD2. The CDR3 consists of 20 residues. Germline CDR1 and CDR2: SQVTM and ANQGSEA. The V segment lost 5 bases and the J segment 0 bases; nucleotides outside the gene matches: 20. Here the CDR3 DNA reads TGCAGCGTTAGCCACGTTGAGTATTTGCGGGGGGGGAGCTCCTACAATGAGCAGTTCTTC. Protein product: CSVSHVEYLRGGSSYNEQFF.

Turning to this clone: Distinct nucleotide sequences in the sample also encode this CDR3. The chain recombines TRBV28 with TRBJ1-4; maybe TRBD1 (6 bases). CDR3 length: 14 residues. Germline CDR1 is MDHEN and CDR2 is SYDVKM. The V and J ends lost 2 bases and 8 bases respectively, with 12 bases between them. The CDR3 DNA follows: TGTGCCAGCAGTTTACCTCAGGGGAACGAAAAACTGTTTTTT. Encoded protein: CASSLPQGNEKLFF.

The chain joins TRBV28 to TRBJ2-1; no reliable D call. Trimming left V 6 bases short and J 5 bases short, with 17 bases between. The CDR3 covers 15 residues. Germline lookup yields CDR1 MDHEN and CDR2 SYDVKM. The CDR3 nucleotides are TGTGCCAGCAGCCCCCCGACGCTAGATCACAATGAGCAGTTCTTC. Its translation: CASSPPTLDHNEQFF.

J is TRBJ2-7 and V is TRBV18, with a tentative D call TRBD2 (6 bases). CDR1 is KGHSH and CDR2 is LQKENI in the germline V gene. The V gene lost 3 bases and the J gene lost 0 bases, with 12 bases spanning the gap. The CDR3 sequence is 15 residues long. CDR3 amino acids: CASSPGASASYEQYF. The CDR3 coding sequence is TGTGCCAGCTCACCCGGGGCTAGCGCCTCCTACGAGCAGTACTTC.

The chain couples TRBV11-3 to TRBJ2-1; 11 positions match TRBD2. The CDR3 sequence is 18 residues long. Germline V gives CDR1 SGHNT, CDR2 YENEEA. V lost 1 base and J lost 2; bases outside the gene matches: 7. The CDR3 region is CASSLGGLAGYPYNEQFF. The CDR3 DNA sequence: TGTGCCAGCAGCTTAGGCGGACTAGCGGGCTACCCCTACAATGAGCAGTTCTTC.

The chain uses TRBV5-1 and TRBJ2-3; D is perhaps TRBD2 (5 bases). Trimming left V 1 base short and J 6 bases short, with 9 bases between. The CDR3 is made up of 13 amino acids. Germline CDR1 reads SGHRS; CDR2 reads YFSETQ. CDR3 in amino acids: CASSLWETDTQYF. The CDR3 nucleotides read TGCGCCAGCAGCTTGTGGGAGACCGATACGCAGTATTTT.

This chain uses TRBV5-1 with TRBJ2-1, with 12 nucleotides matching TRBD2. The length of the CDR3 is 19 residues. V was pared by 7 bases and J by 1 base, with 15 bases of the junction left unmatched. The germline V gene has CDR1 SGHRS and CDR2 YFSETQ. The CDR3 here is CASSPSTSGGPQSYNEQFF. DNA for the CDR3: TGCGCCAGCTCTCCTTCGACTAGCGGGGGACCTCAATCCTACAATGAGCAGTTCTTC.

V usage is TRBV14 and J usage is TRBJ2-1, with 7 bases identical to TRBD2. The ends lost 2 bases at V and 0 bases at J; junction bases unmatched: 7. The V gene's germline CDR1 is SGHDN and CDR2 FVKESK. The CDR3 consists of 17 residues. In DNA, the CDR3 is TGTGCCAGCAGCCAACGGGCGGGAGTGAGCTCCTACAATGAGCAGTTCTTC. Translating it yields CASSQRAGVSSYNEQFF.

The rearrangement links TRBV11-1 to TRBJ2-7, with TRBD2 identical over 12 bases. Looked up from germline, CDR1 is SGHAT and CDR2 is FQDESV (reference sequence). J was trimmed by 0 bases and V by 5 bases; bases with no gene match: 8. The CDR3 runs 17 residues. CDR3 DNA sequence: TGTGCCAGCAGCCAAGGGACTAGCGGGCGAATCTCCTACGAGCAGTACTTC. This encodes CASSQGTSGRISYEQYF.

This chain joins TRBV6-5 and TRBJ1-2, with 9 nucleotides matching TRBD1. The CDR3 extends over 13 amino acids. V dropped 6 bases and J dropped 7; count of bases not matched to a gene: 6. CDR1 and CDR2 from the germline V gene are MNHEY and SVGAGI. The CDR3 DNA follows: TGTGCCAGCAGCGTAACAGGGGGCGGTGGCTACACCTTC. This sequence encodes CASSVTGGGGYTF.

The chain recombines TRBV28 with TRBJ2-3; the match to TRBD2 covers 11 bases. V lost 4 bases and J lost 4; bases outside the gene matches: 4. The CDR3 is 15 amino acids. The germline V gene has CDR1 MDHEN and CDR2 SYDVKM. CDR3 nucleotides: TGTGCCAGCAGTTGGGGACTAGCGGTTGCAGATACGCAGTATTTT. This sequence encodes CASSWGLAVADTQYF. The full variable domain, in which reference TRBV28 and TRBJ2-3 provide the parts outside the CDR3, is DVKVTQSSRYLVKRTGEKVFLECVQDMDHENMFWYRQDPGLGLRLIYFSYDVKMKEKGDIPEGYSVSREKKERFSLILESASTNQTSMYLCASSWGLAVADTQYFGPGTRLTVL.

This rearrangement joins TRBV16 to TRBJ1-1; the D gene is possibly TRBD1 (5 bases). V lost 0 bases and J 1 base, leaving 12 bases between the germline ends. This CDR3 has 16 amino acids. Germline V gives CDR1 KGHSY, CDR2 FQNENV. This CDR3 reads CASSQSLGRKNTEAFF. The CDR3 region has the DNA TGTGCCAGCAGCCAATCTCTGGGACGAAAGAACACTGAAGCTTTCTTT.

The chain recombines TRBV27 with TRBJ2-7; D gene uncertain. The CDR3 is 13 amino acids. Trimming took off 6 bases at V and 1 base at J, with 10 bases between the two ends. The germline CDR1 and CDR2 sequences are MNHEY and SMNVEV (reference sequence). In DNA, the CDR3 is TGTGCCAGCAGGACACTGCAATCCTACGAGCAGTACTTC. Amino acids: CASRTLQSYEQYF.

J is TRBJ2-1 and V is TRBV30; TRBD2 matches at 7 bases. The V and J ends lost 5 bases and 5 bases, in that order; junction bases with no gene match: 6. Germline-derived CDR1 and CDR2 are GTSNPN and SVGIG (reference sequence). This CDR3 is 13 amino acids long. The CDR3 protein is CAWLVRGNNEQFF. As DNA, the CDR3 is TGTGCCTGGCTGGTGCGGGGGAACAATGAGCAGTTCTTC.

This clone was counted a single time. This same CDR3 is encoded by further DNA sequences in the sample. CDR3 region: CASSQPTSGSYEQYF. The CDR3 DNA follows: TGCGCCAGCAGCCAACCTACTAGCGGGAGCTACGAGCAGTACTTC. The J gene is TRBJ2-7, the V gene TRBV4-1, with 11 nucleotides matching TRBD2. Germline assignment: CDR1 MGHRA and CDR2 YSYEKL. CDR3 length: 15 amino acids. V was pared by 2 bases and J by 3 bases, with 3 bases of the junction left unmatched.

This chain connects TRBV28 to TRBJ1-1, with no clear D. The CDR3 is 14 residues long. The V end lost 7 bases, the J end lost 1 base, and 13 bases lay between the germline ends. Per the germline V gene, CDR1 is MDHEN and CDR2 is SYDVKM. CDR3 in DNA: TGTGCCAGCAATAAACTTCCCTCGAACACTGAAGCTTTCTTT. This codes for CASNKLPSNTEAFF.